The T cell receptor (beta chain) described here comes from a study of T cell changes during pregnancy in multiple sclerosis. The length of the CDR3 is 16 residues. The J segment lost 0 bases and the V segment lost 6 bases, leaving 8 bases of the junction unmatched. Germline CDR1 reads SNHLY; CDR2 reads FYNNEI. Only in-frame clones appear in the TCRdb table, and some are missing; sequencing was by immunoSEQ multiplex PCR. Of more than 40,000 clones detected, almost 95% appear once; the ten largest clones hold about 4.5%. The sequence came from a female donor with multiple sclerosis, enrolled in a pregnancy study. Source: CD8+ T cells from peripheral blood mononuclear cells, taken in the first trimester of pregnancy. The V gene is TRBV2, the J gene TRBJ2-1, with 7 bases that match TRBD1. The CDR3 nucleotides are TGTGCCAGCAGGGACACAGGGGTAAACTCCTACAATGAGCAGTTCTTC. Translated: CASRDTGVNSYNEQFF.